The clone carrying this T cell receptor (beta chain) was seen a handful of times. What it binds is unknown. MiXCR was run by TCRdb on the RT-PCR reads, yielding one entry per CDR3 protein. The table has over 400,000 distinct CDR3 sequences, over 10% seen once. Trimming at V came to 3 bases and at J to 7 bases, leaving 4 bases not matched to a gene. From germline, CDR1 is LNHNV and CDR2 YYDKDF (reference sequence). This CDR3 is 14 amino acids long. This specimen belongs to a study of response to subunit inactivated influenza vaccine. Study findings and constraints: Seasonal influenza vaccination, on each occasion, was suggested by the authors to recruit few new T cells.

This clonotype originated in a man aged 45-65 years who received an inactivated influenza vaccine. This chain uses TRBV15 with TRBJ2-4; TRBD1 matches 9 bases. The input for sequencing was PBMCs from blood, taken around seven weeks after vaccination. Here the CDR3 reads CATSSRQGGNIQYF. The CDR3 coding sequence is TGTGCCACCAGCAGCCGACAGGGGGGGAACATTCAGTACTTC.